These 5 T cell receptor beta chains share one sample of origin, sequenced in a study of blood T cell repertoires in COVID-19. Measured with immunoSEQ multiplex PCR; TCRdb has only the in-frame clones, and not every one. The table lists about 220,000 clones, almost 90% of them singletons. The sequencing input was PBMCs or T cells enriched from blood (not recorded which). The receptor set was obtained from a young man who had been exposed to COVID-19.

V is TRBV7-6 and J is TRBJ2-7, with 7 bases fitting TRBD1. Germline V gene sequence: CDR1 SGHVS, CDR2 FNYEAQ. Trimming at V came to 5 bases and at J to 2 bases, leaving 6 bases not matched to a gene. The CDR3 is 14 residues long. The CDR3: CASSVDRSPYEQYF. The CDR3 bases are TGTGCCAGCAGCGTGGACAGGAGTCCCTACGAGCAGTACTTC.

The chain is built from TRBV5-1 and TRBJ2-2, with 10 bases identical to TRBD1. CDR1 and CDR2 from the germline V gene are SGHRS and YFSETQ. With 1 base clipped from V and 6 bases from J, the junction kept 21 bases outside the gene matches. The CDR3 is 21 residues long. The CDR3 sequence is CASSLHLRDRGIRIPSGELFF. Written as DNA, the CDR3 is TGCGCCAGCAGCTTGCACCTACGGGACAGGGGTATACGGATCCCGTCCGGGGAGCTGTTTTTT.

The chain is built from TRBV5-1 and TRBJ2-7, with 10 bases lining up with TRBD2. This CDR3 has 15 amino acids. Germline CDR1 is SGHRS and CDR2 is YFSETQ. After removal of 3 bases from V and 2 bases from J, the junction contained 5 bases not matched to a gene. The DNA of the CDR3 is TGCGCCAGCAGCTCCAGCGGGGGGGATACCTACGAGCAGTACTTC. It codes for CASSSSGGDTYEQYF.

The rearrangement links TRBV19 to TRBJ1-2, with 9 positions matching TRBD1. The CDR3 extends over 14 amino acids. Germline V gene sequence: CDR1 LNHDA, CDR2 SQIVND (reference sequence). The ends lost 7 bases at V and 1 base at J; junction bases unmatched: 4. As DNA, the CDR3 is TGTGCCAGTACCCACAGGGGGCATAACTATGGCTACACCTTC. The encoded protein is CASTHRGHNYGYTF.

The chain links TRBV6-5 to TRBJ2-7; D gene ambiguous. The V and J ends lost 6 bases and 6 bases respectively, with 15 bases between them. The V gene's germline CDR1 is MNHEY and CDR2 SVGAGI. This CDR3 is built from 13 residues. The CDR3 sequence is CASSRWLSGEQYF. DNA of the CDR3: TGTGCCAGCAGCCGCTGGCTATCGGGCGAGCAGTACTTC.